This T cell receptor beta chain stems from a study of T-cell memory formation after mild COVID-19 (dated by TCRdb to the early 2020s). For the wider study: TCR sequence clusters from the two donors were found to be largely donor specific. In two donors, T-cell clones that expanded and contracted after mild COVID-19 were followed by sequencing TCRalpha and TCRbeta repertoires longitudinally. The cohort was made up of two young adult volunteers, one female and one male, who were previously healthy.

What the study reported, not specific to this receptor: Contracting CD4+ clones appeared mostly in the CM and EM memory subsets, whereas CD8+ clones were enriched in EMRA. Some responding clones were detected in pre-infection memory, which suggested that pre-existing cross-reactive memory T cells had joined the SARS-CoV-2 response. Clones contracting from day 15 to 85 had balanced CD4/CD8 phenotypes, while a second wave expanding from day 15 to 37 was biased towards CD4+. The second-wave clones that peaked on day 37 were not confirmed to be SARS-CoV-2 specific. Only a couple of mild cases were covered in the study, and larger cohorts including severe cases with pre-infection samples were considered necessary.

On this clonotype itself: This receptor's antigen is unknown. No qualities accompany the bases; no much larger clone lies one base away.

V is clipped by 6 bases and J by 9 bases, and the sequence between their germline boundaries is 15 bases long. The CDR3 numbers 14 residues from cysteine through phenylalanine. Just CDR3 DNA is preserved here, 42 bases in frame from base 1. Sequencing relied on an Illumina NovaSeq 6000. TCRalpha and TCRbeta cDNA libraries were built by 5'RACE with constant-segment primers, adding sample barcodes and unique molecular identifiers. RNA was extracted from every sample with Trizol reagent. Library amplification was performed in two PCR steps, and a second sample barcode and Illumina TruSeq adapters were introduced in the second step. Sequencing of libraries was performed on an Illumina NovaSeq with 2 x 150 bp paired-end reads. Under the source paper's analysis protocol: With migec v1.2.7, reads were demultiplexed and then collapsed into UMI-guided consensus sequences. Using mixcr v2.1.11, UMI consensuses were aligned to TRA and TRB V and J templates and then assembled into clonotypes. Clonotypes were classified as expanded or contracted when called significant by both edgeR and NoisET, with noise models trained on biological replicates. For edgeR calls, a false discovery rate-adjusted p below 0.01 and a log2 fold-change threshold of 1 were applied. PCA with hierarchical clustering of max-normalized trajectories of the 1000 most abundant clonotypes was used as exploratory dynamics analysis. The CD4 or CD8 phenotype of responding clones was assigned using the separately sequenced CD4+ and CD8+ repertoires. TCRdb ran its own pipeline on the public reads, namely fastp trimming at Q25 and MiXCR clone calling, and kept in-frame beta chains. Rows are combined by CDR3 protein, so each entry shows the most common genes and DNA. The V and J calls and clone size come from TCRdb's table, not from the authors' own analysis. A total of 550,000 to 700,000 distinct CDR3 sequences appear in this sample, about 20% of them only once. The ten largest clones represent 12% of the sample.

PBMCs were isolated by Ficoll-Paque density gradient centrifugation. The chain employs TRBV12-3 or TRBV12-4 and TRBJ1-6; matching of 6 bases hints at TRBD1 as the D gene. The sequenced sample was PBMCs or a T cell subset sorted from them (not recorded which). This sequence was found in an adult woman who had mild COVID-19 (a few samples of this study predate the infection). The sample titles of this study are shuffled in the database, so cell type and time point are left out; the donor was told from shared clones. The nucleotide sequence reads TGTGCCAGCAGCCTCCTGGGGGCGTCTTCACCCCTCCACTTT. It encodes CASSLLGASSPLHF.